This T cell receptor (beta chain) appears in the sequencing data of a study of OX40 agonist ivuxolimab in advanced cancers. This CDR3 region has 13 residues. V shed 3 bases and J shed 5 bases, with 10 bases lying between them. Germline V gene lookup returns CDR1 SNHLY and CDR2 FYNNEI. The protocol was immunoSEQ multiplex PCR, while the TCRdb copy is restricted to in-frame clones and leaves out a portion. The sample carries 35,000 or so clones, more than 75% recorded once. The receptor's source is an adult with an advanced solid tumor such as melanoma, head and neck, liver or kidney cancer. The specimen was CD4+ or CD8+ T cells sorted from blood, collected in a trial of the OX40 agonist ivuxolimab. The V call is TRBV2, the J call TRBJ2-5; D uncertain. The CDR3 here is CASSDWAGETQYF. The CDR3 coding sequence is TGTGCCAGCAGTGACTGGGCCGGGGAGACCCAGTACTTC.